The 17 T cell receptor beta chains below all came from one sample that was sequenced in a study of blood T cell repertoires in COVID-19. The method was immunoSEQ multiplex PCR; TCRdb's version includes in-frame clones alone and lacks a portion of them. In the table there are roughly 250,000 clones, roughly four fifths of which are singletons. Specimen: peripheral blood. These receptors originate from a person aged 65 to 79 with COVID-19, enrolled during active disease.

The chain links TRBV19 to TRBJ2-6, with 8 bases fitting TRBD1. The CDR3 has 18 residues. J gave up 0 bases and V 3 bases, and 7 bases lay outside the gene matches. Germline-derived CDR1 and CDR2 are LNHDA and SQIVND (reference sequence). CDR3 sequence: CASSMFETGVSGANVLTF. The CDR3 region has the DNA TGTGCCAGTAGTATGTTCGAGACAGGGGTCTCTGGGGCCAACGTCCTGACTTTC.

This clone was seen a handful of times. The chain is built from TRBV30 and TRBJ1-3; D is possibly TRBD1 (5 bases). The CDR3 extends over 14 amino acids. Germline CDR1 reads GTSNPN; CDR2 reads SVGIG (reference sequence). V shed 2 bases and J shed 2 bases, with 10 bases lying between them. CDR3 DNA sequence: TGTGCCTGGAGTAGGCGGGGGACTGGAAACACCATATATTTT. It encodes CAWSRRGTGNTIYF.

As DNA, the CDR3 is TGTGCCAGCACCCAAGTTGGGGGCGAGACCCAGTACTTC. It yields the protein CASTQVGGETQYF. This sequence joins TRBV7-6 and TRBJ2-5; TRBD1 is a possible D gene (6 bases). The CDR3 loop spans 13 amino acids. Germline CDR1 reads SGHVS; CDR2 reads FNYEAQ. Deletions cut 7 bases from V and 5 bases from J, with 14 bases between.

J is TRBJ2-2 and V is TRBV9; D unclear. The V gene lost 0 bases and the J gene lost 4 bases, with 10 bases spanning the gap. The V gene's germline CDR1 is SGDLS and CDR2 YYNGEE. This CDR3 comprises 15 residues. CDR3 in amino acids: CASSVDPGATGELFF. The CDR3 coding sequence is TGTGCCAGCAGCGTAGACCCAGGCGCCACCGGGGAGCTGTTTTTT.

This chain joins TRBV6-1 and TRBJ2-7; tentative D call: TRBD2 (5 bases). The CDR3 sequence is 13 residues long. CDR1 is MNHNS, CDR2 SASEGT, per germline. The germline V and J ends were trimmed by 1 base and 2 bases, with 6 bases remaining between them. The CDR3 region is CASSEGETYEQYF. The DNA for the CDR3 is TGTGCCAGCAGTGAAGGGGAGACCTACGAGCAGTACTTC.

This clone was found once. The chain has TRBV4-1 and TRBJ2-1, with 8 bases lining up with TRBD2. Germline-derived CDR1 and CDR2 are MGHRA and YSYEKL. The CDR3 runs 16 residues. The V gene end was trimmed by 1 base and the J gene end by 2 bases; junction bases not matched to a gene: 4. CDR3 protein: CASSQGVAGTYNEQFF. CDR3 nucleotides: TGCGCCAGCAGCCAAGGGGTAGCGGGGACCTACAATGAGCAGTTCTTC.

This clone was detected a few times. The chain combines TRBV5-3 with TRBJ1-3; D is unresolved. TRBV5-3 is an open reading frame, and its role is uncertain. Trimming cost V 4 bases and J 2 bases, with 16 bases left between them. The CDR3 has 16 amino acids. The CDR3 DNA reads as TGTGCCAGAAGCGGCGGGGAACACTCGCCTGGAAACACCATATATTTT. Its translation: CARSGGEHSPGNTIYF.

This sequence joins TRBV20-1 and TRBJ2-7; TRBD1 might be the D (7 bases). The germline V and J ends were trimmed by 3 bases and 12 bases, with 24 bases remaining between them. The CDR3 is made up of 14 amino acids. Germline V gene sequence: CDR1 DFQATT, CDR2 SNEGSKA (reference sequence). CDR3 nucleotide sequence: TGCAGTGCTAGTACCGCAGGGGGTTGGGGACTGGGGTACTTC. Amino acid sequence: CSASTAGGWGLGYF.

CDR3 residues: CASSFRGQGTEAFF. As DNA, the CDR3 is TGTGCCAGCAGCTTTCGAGGACAGGGCACTGAAGCTTTCTTT. This chain links TRBV11-3 with TRBJ1-1, with 8 bases fitting TRBD1. The CDR3 loop spans 14 amino acids. V was clipped by 3 bases and J by 4 bases; unmatched bases: 4. Germline values: CDR1 SGHNT, CDR2 YENEEA. The whole variable domain, remainder taken from reference TRBV11-3 and TRBJ1-1, is EAGVVQSPRYKIIEKKQPVAFWCNPISGHNTLYWYLQNLGQGPELLIRYENEEAVDDSQLPKDRFSAERLKGVDSTLKIQPAELGDSAVYLCASSFRGQGTEAFFGQGTRLTVV.

This clone was picked up one time. The rearrangement links TRBV5-1 to TRBJ2-2, with 9 bases identical to TRBD2. Germline V gene sequence: CDR1 SGHRS, CDR2 YFSETQ. The length of the CDR3 is 18 residues. The trim removed 0 bases at V and 4 bases at J, leaving 10 bases unmatched. CDR3: CASSLGSRGRAGTGELFF. As DNA, the CDR3 is TGCGCCAGCAGCTTGGGATCCCGCGGGAGGGCTGGCACCGGGGAGCTGTTTTTT.

The rearrangement uses TRBV4-2 and TRBJ1-3; no clear D gene. CDR3 length equals 15 residues. Trimming left V 2 bases short and J 0 bases short, with 8 bases between. Per the germline V gene, CDR1 is LGHNA and CDR2 is YNFKEQ. CDR3: CASSQWGDSGNTIYF. CDR3 DNA: TGTGCCAGCAGCCAATGGGGAGACTCTGGAAACACCATATATTTT.

The chain joins TRBV6-6 to TRBJ2-3, with 11 bases that match TRBD2. The CDR3 extends over 16 amino acids. V was clipped by 6 bases and J by 0 bases; unmatched bases: 5. Germline V gene sequence: CDR1 MNHNY, CDR2 SVGAGI (reference sequence). In DNA form, the CDR3 reads TGTGCCAGCAGGTTAGCGGGGGGGCCTAGCACAGATACGCAGTATTTT. Its translation is CASRLAGGPSTDTQYF.

The chain is built from TRBV24-1 and TRBJ2-3, with no clear D. Trimming shortened V by 6 bases and J by 2 bases, and 8 bases separated the two germline ends. Germline V gives CDR1 KGHDR, CDR2 SFDVKD. CDR3 size: 13 residues. As DNA, the CDR3 is TGTGCCACCAGTCACACCTTCACAGATACGCAGTATTTT. It yields the protein CATSHTFTDTQYF.

This clone was counted once. The chain couples TRBV30 to TRBJ2-1, with TRBD2 matching 8 bases. Germline V CDR1 and CDR2: GTSNPN, SVGIG (reference sequence). CDR3 length: 16 amino acids. The V segment lost 3 bases and the J segment 2 bases; nucleotides outside the gene matches: 9. DNA of the CDR3: TGTGCCTGGAGCCTCTTCGGTAGCGGGACCTACAATGAGCAGTTCTTC. This sequence encodes CAWSLFGSGTYNEQFF.

This clone has just a few counts. The V call is TRBV3-1 (or the pseudogene TRBV3-2), the J call TRBJ2-7; D is uncertain. Germline V gives CDR1 LGHDT, CDR2 YNNKEL (reference sequence). Trimming removed 8 bases at V and 4 bases at J, with 21 bases between. This CDR3 is 15 amino acids long. For the CDR3, the DNA is TGTGCCAGCTCGGCCGGCCGTAAGAGAGGATACGAGCAGTACTTC. Translating it yields CASSAGRKRGYEQYF.

This rearrangement joins TRBV9 to TRBJ1-6, with D unresolved. Germline V gene data show CDR1 as SGDLS and CDR2 as YYNGEE. V was trimmed by 2 bases and J by 7 bases, leaving 10 bases between them. The CDR3 contains 14 residues. In nucleotides, the CDR3 is TGTGCCAGCAGCGTGGGAGTTTGGAATTCACCCCTCCACTTT. Protein product: CASSVGVWNSPLHF.

The J gene is TRBJ2-7, the V gene TRBV6-2 or TRBV6-3; a weak D match, TRBD2 (6 bases). The CDR3 contains 14 residues. Germline loops: CDR1 MNHEY, CDR2 SVGEGT. The V and J ends lost 5 bases and 3 bases respectively, with 14 bases between them. In DNA, the CDR3 is TGTGCCAGCAGTGGGACTGCCCCTCTCTACGAGCAGTACTTC. Its protein is CASSGTAPLYEQYF.